One sample yielded the 4 T cell receptor delta chains listed below, sequenced in a study of Vδ1+ human thymocytes. Study-level results: Thymic TRG and TRD repertoires appeared highly polyclonal, with Gaussian CDR3 length distributions.

RNA was extracted from the cells and then reverse transcribed. Pooled V-gene forward primers with one constant-region reverse primer generated the CDR3 amplicons by multiplex PCR. TCRdb reprocessed the multiplex PCR reads using CATT. The sample gives under 80,000 delta-chain clones, approximately 34% of which show up once; under 0.3% is in the top ten. These receptors' targets are unknown. Sequencing was performed on Vdelta1+ gamma-delta thymocytes from the thymus. Regarding subset: FACS-sorted CD3+ TCRalphabeta- TCRVdelta1+ TCRVdelta2- thymocytes. These receptors were obtained from a boy under two years old who had congenital heart surgery.

The chain is built from TRDV1 and TRDJ1; 12 nucleotides match TRDD3. Germline CDR1 TSWWSYY, CDR2 QGS. This CDR3 comprises 25 residues. The trim removed 5 bases at V and 0 bases at J, leaving 31 bases unmatched. CDR3 in DNA: TGTGCTCTTGGGTCTCGGAACCTTCGCTGGGGGATACGCCGCATTAAGGCTTCCTACACCGATAAACTCATCTTT. Amino acids: CALGSRNLRWGIRRIKASYTDKLIF.

Note on this clone: This CDR3 is also generated by other DNA sequences in the sample. The chain couples TRDV2 to TRDJ1; 13 nucleotides line up with TRDD3. Trimming cost V 3 bases and J 0 bases; bases outside gene matches: 9. The CDR3 consists of 18 residues. Germline V gene data show CDR1 as GEAIGNYY and CDR2 as EKD. DNA of the CDR3: TGTGCCTGTGACGTTTTACTGGGGGATACGCCGTACACCGATAAACTCATCTTT. It specifies CACDVLLGDTPYTDKLIF.

The chain combines TRDV1 with TRDJ1; D remains ambiguous. The CDR3 extends over 18 amino acids. The V gene lost 2 bases and the J gene lost 0 bases, with 19 bases spanning the gap. Germline CDR1 and CDR2: TSWWSYY and QGS. The CDR3 DNA follows: TGTGCTCTTGGGGAAAAACGGACCGTACCGCCGTACACCGATAAACTCATCTTT. Amino acid sequence: CALGEKRTVPPYTDKLIF.

This clone turned up a few times. This chain connects TRDV1 to TRDJ1; 10 bases are shared with TRDD3. Trimming cost V 2 bases and J 0 bases; bases outside gene matches: 21. CDR1 and CDR2 from the germline V gene are TSWWSYY and QGS. The CDR3 length is 22 residues. The CDR3 nucleotides are TGTGCTCTTGGGGAATCTTATCCACAACTGACTGGGGGATGCCTGTACACCGATAAACTCATCTTT. It codes for CALGESYPQLTGGCLYTDKLIF.